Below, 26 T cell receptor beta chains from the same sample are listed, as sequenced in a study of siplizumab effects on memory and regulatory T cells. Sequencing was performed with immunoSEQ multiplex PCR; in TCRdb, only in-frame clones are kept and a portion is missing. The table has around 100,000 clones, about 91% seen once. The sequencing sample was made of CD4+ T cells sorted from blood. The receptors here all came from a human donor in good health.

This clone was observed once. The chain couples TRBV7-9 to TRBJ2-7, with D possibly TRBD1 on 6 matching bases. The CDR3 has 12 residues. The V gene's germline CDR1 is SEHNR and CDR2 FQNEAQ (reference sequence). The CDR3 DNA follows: TGTGCGGTGCCCTGGGGGCTCGACGAGCAGTACTTC. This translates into CAVPWGLDEQYF.

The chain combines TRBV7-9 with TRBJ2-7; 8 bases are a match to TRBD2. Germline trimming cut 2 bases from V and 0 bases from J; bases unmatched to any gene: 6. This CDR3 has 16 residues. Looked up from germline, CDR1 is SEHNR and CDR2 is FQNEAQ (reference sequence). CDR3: CASSLFIAGSSYEQYF. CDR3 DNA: TGTGCCAGCAGCTTATTTATAGCGGGGAGCTCCTACGAGCAGTACTTC.

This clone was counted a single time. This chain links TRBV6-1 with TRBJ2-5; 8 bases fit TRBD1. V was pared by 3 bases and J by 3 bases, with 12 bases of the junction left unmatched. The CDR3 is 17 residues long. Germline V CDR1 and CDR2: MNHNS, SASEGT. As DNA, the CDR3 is TGTGCCAGCAGTGACGAATGGACAGGGCGGAGGGAAGAGACCCAGTACTTC. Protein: CASSDEWTGRREETQYF.

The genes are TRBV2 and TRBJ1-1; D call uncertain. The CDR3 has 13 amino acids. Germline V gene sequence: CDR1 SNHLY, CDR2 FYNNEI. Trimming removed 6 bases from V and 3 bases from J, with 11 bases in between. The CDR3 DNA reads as TGTGCCAGCAGCGTCATTAGGGACACTGAAGCTTTCTTT. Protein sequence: CASSVIRDTEAFF.

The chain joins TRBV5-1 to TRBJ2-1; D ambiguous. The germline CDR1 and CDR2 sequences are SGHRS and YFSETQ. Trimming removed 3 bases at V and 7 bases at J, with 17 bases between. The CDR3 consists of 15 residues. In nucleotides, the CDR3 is TGCGCCAGCAGCTCCCAGATGGACGGATGGAATGAGCAGTTCTTC. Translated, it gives CASSSQMDGWNEQFF.

CDR3 coding DNA: TGCGCCAGCAGCCATACAGGGATACGTGAGCAGTTCTTC. This codes for CASSHTGIREQFF. J is TRBJ2-1 and V is TRBV4-1, with a tentative D call TRBD1 (6 bases). The CDR3 runs to 13 residues. CDR1 and CDR2 (germline): MGHRA, YSYEKL. Deletions cut 3 bases from V and 9 bases from J, with 12 bases between.

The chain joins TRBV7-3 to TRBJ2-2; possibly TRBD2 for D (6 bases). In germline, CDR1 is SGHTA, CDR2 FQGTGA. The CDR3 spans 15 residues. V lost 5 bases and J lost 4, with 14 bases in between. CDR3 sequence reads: CASSPGGQPTGELFF. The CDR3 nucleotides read TGTGCCAGCAGCCCCGGAGGGCAGCCCACCGGGGAGCTGTTTTTT.

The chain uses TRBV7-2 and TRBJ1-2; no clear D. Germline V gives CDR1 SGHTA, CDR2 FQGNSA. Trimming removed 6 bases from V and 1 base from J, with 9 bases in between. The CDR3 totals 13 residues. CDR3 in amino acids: CASSRGFNYGYTF. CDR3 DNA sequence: TGTGCCAGCAGTCGAGGATTTAACTATGGCTACACCTTC.

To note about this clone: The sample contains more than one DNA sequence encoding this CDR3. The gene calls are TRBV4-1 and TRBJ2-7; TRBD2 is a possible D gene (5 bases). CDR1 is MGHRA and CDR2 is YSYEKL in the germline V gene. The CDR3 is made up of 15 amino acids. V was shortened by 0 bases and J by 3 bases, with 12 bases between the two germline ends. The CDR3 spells CASSQEGRLYYEQYF. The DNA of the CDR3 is TGCGCCAGCAGCCAAGAAGGCAGACTATACTACGAGCAGTACTTC.

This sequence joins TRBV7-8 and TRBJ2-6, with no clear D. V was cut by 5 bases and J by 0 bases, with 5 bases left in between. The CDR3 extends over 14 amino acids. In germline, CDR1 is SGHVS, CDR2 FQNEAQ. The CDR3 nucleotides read TGTGCCAGCAGCCCAGTCTCTGGGGCCAACGTCCTGACTTTC. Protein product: CASSPVSGANVLTF.

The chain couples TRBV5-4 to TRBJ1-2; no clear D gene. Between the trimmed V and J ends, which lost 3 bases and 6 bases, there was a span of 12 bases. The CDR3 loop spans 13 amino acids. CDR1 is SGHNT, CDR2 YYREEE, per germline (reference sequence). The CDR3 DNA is TGTGCCAGCAGCTCCCGAGGGAAGGATGGCTACACCTTC. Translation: CASSSRGKDGYTF.

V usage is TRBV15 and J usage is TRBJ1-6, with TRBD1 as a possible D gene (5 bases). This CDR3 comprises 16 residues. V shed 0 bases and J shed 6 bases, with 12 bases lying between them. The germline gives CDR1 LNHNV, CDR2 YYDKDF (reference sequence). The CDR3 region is CATSRDRGVINSPLHF. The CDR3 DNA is TGTGCCACCAGCAGAGATCGGGGGGTAATTAATTCACCCCTCCACTTT.

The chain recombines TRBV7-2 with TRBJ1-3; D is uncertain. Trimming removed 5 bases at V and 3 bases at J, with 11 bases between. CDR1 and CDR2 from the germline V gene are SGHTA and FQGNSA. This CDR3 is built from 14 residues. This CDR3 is CASSPAWVGNTIYF. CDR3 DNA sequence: TGTGCCAGCAGCCCGGCTTGGGTTGGAAACACCATATATTTT.

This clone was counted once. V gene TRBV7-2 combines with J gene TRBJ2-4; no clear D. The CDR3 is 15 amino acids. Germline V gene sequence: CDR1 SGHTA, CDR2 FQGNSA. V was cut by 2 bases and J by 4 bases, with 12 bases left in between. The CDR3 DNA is TGTGCCAGCAGCTTATCGCTGTCGGCAAAAAACATTCAGTACTTC. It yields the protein CASSLSLSAKNIQYF.

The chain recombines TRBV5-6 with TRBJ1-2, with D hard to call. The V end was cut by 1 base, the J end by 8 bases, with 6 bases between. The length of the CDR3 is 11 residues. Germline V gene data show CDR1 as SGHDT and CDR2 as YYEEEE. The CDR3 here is CASSLSEGYTF. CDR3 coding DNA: TGTGCCAGCAGCTTGTCGGAGGGCTACACCTTC.

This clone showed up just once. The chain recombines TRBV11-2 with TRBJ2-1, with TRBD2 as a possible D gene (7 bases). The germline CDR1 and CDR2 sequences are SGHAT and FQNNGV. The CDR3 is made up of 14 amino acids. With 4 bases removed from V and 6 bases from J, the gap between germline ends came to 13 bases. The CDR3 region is CASSWRGGSNEQFF. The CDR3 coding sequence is TGTGCCAGCAGCTGGAGGGGGGGGAGCAATGAGCAGTTCTTC.

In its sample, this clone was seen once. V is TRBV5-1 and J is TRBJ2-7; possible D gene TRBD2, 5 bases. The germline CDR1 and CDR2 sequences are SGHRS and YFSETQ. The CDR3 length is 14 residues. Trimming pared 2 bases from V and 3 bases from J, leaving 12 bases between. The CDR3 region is CASSLRVRDYEQYF. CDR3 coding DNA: TGCGCCAGCAGCTTACGAGTGAGGGACTACGAGCAGTACTTC.

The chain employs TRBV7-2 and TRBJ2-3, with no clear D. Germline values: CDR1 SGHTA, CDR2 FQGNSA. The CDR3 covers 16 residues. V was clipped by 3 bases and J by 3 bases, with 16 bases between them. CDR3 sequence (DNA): TGTGCCAGCAGCTTTGAGGCGGATATGTCGACAGATACGCAGTATTTT. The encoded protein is CASSFEADMSTDTQYF.

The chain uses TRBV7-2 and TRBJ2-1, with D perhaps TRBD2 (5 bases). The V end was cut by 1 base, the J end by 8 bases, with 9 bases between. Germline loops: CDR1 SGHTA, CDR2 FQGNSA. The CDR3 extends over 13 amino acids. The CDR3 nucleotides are TGTGCCAGCAGCTTAGAAGGCGGGCATGAGCAGTTCTTC. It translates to CASSLEGGHEQFF.

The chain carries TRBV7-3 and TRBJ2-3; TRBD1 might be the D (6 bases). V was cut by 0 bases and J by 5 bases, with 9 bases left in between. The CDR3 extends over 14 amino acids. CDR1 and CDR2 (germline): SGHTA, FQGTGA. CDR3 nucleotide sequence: TGTGCCAGCAGCTTAACTGGGGGCCGAGATACGCAGTATTTT. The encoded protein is CASSLTGGRDTQYF.

In nucleotides, the CDR3 is TGCAGCGTTGAGGGACGGCCGCGGGCCACAGATACGCAGTATTTT. Translating gives CSVEGRPRATDTQYF. The chain combines TRBV29-1 with TRBJ2-3; the D call may be TRBD1 or TRBD2 (5 bases each). Between the trimmed V and J ends, which lost 3 bases and 2 bases, there was a span of 15 bases. The CDR3 covers 15 residues. In germline, CDR1 is SQVTM, CDR2 ANQGSEA.

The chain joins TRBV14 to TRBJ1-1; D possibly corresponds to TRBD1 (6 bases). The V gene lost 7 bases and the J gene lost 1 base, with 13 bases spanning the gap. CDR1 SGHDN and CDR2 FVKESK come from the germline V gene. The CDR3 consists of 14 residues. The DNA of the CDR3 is TGTGCCAGCATGACGGGGGGCGCGAACACTGAAGCTTTCTTT. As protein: CASMTGGANTEAFF.

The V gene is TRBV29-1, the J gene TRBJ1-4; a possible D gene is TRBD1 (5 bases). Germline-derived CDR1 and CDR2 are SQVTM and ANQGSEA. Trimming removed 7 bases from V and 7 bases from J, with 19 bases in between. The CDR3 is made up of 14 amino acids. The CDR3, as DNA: TGCAGCGGTCGGGGCGGACCCCGGGGTGAAAAACTGTTTTTT. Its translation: CSGRGGPRGEKLFF. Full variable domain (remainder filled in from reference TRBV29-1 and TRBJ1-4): SAVISQKPSRDICQRGTSLTIQCQVDSQVTMMFWYRQQPGQSLTLIATANQGSEATYESGFVIDKFPISRPNLTFSTLTVSNMSPEDSSIYLCSGRGGPRGEKLFFGSGTQLSVL.

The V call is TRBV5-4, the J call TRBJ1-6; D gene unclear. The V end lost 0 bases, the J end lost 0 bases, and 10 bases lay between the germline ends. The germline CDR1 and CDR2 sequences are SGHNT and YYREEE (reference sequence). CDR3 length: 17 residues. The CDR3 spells CASSLEVASSYNSPLHF. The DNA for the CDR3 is TGTGCCAGCAGCTTGGAGGTCGCGAGCTCCTATAATTCACCCCTCCACTTT.

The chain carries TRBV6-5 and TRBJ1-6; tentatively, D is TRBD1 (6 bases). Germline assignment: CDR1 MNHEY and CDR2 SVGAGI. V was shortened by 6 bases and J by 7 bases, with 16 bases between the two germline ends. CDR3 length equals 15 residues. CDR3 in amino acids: CASRTTQGRNSPLHF. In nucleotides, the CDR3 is TGTGCCAGCAGAACAACCCAGGGGAGGAATTCACCCCTCCACTTT.

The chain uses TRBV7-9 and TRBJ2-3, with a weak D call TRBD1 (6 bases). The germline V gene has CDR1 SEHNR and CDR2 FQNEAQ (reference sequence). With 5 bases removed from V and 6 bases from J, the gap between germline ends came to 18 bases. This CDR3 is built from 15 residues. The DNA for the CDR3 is TGTGCCAGCAGCCGCCCCTCAGGGGCCGGTGATACGCAGTATTTT. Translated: CASSRPSGAGDTQYF.